One and the same sample provided the 8 T cell receptor beta chains below, sequenced in a study of shared T cell receptors in the human thymus. The method was immunoSEQ multiplex PCR; TCRdb's version includes in-frame clones alone and lacks a portion of them. Counted here are 700,000 or so clones, roughly 88% occurring once; the ten biggest clones make up 0.0095% to 0.011%. The same data also went into a second study, on human thymus T cells.

The sample consisted of thymocytes. Receptor source: a girl under three years old with a congenital heart defect.

Regarding this clone: An end of the junction does not agree with germline; a read error may underlie this. J is TRBJ1-3 and V is TRBV7-7; no reliable D call. Germline V gives CDR1 SSHAT, CDR2 FNYEAQ (reference sequence). The length of the CDR3 is 14 residues. The CDR3 coding sequence is TGTGCTAGCAGCCCTATGGAGGCCGGAAACACCATATATTTT. This translates into CASSPMEAGNTIYF.

This chain joins TRBV7-9 and TRBJ2-1; 11 bases are a match to TRBD2. Germline V CDR1 and CDR2: SEHNR, FQNEAQ (reference sequence). V gave up 7 bases and J gave up 4 bases; unmatched junction bases: 9. The CDR3 length is 16 residues. CDR3 loop: CASTPPGLADYNEQFF. In DNA form, the CDR3 reads TGTGCCAGCACCCCGCCGGGACTAGCGGATTACAATGAGCAGTTCTTC.

The chain uses TRBV10-2 and TRBJ2-7; D is unclear. Trimming took off 6 bases at V and 2 bases at J, with 5 bases between the two ends. CDR1 is WSHSY and CDR2 is SAAADI in the germline V gene. This CDR3 spans 11 amino acids. CDR3 protein: CASSDTYEQYF. In DNA, the CDR3 is TGCGCCAGCAGCGACACCTACGAGCAGTACTTC.

The chain recombines TRBV4-1 with TRBJ1-3; D ambiguous. Germline V gene sequence: CDR1 MGHRA, CDR2 YSYEKL. This CDR3 is built from 15 residues. V dropped 0 bases and J dropped 7 bases, with 13 bases sitting between them. CDR3 sequence reads: CASSQDSQRRNTIYF. The CDR3 nucleotides are TGCGCCAGCAGCCAAGATAGCCAGAGGAGGAACACCATATATTTT.

This clone has just one count. This rearrangement joins TRBV19 to TRBJ1-2, with 7 bases that match TRBD1. This CDR3 comprises 14 residues. The germline gives CDR1 LNHDA, CDR2 SQIVND (reference sequence). The trim removed 4 bases at V and 4 bases at J, leaving 6 bases unmatched. CDR3 region: CASSTMGQIYGYTF. In nucleotides, the CDR3 is TGTGCCAGTAGTACCATGGGACAGATCTATGGCTACACCTTC. The full variable domain, with the rest looked up from reference TRBV19 and TRBJ1-2, is DGGITQSPKYLFRKEGQNVTLSCEQNLNHDAMYWYRQDPGQGLRLIYYSQIVNDFQKGDIAEGYSVSREKKESFPLTVTSAQKNPTAFYLCASSTMGQIYGYTFGSGTRLTVV.

J is TRBJ1-1 and V is TRBV4-1; a weak D match, TRBD1 (6 bases). The CDR3 has 18 amino acids. CDR1 is MGHRA, CDR2 YSYEKL, per germline. V shed 0 bases and J shed 0 bases, with 17 bases lying between them. The CDR3: CASSQDRGTPQLNTEAFF. CDR3 bases: TGCGCCAGCAGCCAAGATAGGGGGACACCGCAACTGAACACTGAAGCTTTCTTT.

In this sample, this clone turned up a few times. This chain joins TRBV4-1 and TRBJ1-2, with D perhaps TRBD1 (5 bases). CDR1 is MGHRA, CDR2 YSYEKL, per germline. The length of the CDR3 is 15 residues. V gave up 4 bases and J gave up 4 bases, with 16 bases separating them. The DNA for the CDR3 is TGCGCCAGCAGCCCCGAACCAGGGCTGGCCTATGGCTACACCTTC. This codes for CASSPEPGLAYGYTF.

The chain employs TRBV7-8 and TRBJ2-5; D remains ambiguous. The CDR3 is 11 amino acids. V was trimmed by 4 bases and J by 2 bases, leaving 2 bases between them. The germline V gene has CDR1 SGHVS and CDR2 FQNEAQ. The CDR3 nucleotides read TGTGCCAGCAGCTCTCAAGAGACCCAGTACTTC. Amino acid sequence: CASSSQETQYF. Together with reference TRBV7-8 and TRBJ2-5, the CDR3 gives the full variable domain: GAGVSQSPRYKVAKRGQDVALRCDPISGHVSLFWYQQALGQGPEFLTYFQNEAQLDKSGLPSDRFFAERPEGSVSTLKIQRTQQEDSAVYLCASSSQETQYFGPGTRLLVL.